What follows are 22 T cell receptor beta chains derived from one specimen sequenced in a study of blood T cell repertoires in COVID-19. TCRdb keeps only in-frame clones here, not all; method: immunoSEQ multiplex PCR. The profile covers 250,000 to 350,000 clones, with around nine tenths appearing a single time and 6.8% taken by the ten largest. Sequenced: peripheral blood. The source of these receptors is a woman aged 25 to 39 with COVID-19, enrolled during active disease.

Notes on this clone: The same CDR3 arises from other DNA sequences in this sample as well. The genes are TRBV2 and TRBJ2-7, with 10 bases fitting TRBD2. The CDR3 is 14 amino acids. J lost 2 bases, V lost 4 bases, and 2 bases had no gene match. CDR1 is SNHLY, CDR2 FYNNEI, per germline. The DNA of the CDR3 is TGTGCCAGCAGTGGGACTAGCGGAACCTACGAGCAGTACTTC. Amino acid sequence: CASSGTSGTYEQYF.

The chain's CDR3 is CASGRAGFQETQYF. CDR3 in DNA: TGTGCTAGTGGTAGAGCCGGGTTCCAAGAGACCCAGTACTTC. This chain connects TRBV12-5 to TRBJ2-5; the D is unclear. Germline CDR1 is LGHNT and CDR2 is FRNRAP. The ends were cut back, 5 bases at V and 1 base at J, with 11 bases in the middle. The CDR3 sequence is 14 residues long. Based on the CDR3 plus reference TRBV12-5 and TRBJ2-5, the full variable domain is DARVTQTPRHKVTEMGQEVTMRCQPILGHNTVFWYRQTMMQGLELLAYFRNRAPLDDSGMPKDRFSAEMPDATLATLKIQPSEPRDSAVYFCASGRAGFQETQYFGPGTRLLVL.

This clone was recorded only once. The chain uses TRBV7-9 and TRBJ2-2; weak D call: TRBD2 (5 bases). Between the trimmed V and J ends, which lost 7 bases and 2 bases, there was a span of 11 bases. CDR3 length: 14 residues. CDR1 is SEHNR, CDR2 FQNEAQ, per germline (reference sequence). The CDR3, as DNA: TGTGCCAGCATCCGGACTCGAAACACCGGGGAGCTGTTTTTT. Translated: CASIRTRNTGELFF.

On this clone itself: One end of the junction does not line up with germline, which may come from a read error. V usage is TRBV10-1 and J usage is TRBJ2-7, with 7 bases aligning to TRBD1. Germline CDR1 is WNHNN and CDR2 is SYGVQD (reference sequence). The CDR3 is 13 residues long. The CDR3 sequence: CASSASGQIPSFF. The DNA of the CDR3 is TGCGCCAGCAGTGCTTCGGGACAGATCCCTAGTTTTTTC.

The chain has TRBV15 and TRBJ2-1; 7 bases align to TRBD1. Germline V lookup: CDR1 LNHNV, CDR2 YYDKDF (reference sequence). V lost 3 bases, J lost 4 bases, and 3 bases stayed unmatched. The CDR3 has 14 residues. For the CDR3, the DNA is TGTGCCACCAGCAGGAGGGACAGTTACAATGAGCAGTTCTTC. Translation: CATSRRDSYNEQFF. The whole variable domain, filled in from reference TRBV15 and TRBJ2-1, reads DAMVIQNPRYQVTQFGKPVTLSCSQTLNHNVMYWYQQKSSQAPKLLFHYYDKDFNNEADTPDNFQSRRPNTSFCFLDIRSPGLGDTAMYLCATSRRDSYNEQFFGPGTRLTVL.

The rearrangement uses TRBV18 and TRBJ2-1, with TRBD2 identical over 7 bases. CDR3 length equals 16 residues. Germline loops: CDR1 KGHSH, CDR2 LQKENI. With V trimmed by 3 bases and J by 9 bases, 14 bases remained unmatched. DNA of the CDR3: TGTGCCAGCTCACCCCTTTTTGCGGGAGATTACGGTGAGCAGTTCTTC. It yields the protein CASSPLFAGDYGEQFF.

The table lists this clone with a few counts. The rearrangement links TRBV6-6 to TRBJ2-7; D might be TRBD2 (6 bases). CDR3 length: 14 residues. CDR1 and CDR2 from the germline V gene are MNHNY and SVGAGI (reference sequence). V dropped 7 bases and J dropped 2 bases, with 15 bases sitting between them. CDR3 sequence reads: CASTQRTGAYEQYF. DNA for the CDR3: TGTGCCAGCACTCAAAGGACGGGGGCCTACGAGCAGTACTTC.

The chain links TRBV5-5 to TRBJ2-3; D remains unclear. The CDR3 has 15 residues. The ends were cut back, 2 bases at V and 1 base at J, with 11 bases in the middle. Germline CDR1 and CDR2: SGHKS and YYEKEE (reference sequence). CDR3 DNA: TGTGCCAGCAGCTTAGAACAGACCCGCACAGATACGCAGTATTTT. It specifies CASSLEQTRTDTQYF.

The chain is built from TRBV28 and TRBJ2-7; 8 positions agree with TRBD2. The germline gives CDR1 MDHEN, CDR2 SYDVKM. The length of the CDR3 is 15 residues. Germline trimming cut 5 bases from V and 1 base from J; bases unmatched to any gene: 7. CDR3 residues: CASSPPGLESYEQYF. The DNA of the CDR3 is TGTGCCAGCAGTCCGCCGGGACTAGAATCCTACGAGCAGTACTTC.

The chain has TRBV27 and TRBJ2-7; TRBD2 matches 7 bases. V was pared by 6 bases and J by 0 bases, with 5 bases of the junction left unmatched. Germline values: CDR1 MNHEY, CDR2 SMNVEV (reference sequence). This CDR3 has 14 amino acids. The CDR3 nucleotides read TGTGCCAGCAGATTAGCGGGCTACTCCTACGAGCAGTACTTC. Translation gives CASRLAGYSYEQYF.

CDR3 amino acids: CAIMGGVDQPQHF. The DNA of the CDR3 is TGTGCCATCATGGGGGGAGTCGATCAGCCCCAGCATTTT. This chain uses TRBV10-3 with TRBJ1-5, with D possibly matching TRBD1 (5 bases). Germline V gene lookup returns CDR1 ENHRY and CDR2 SYGVKD. CDR3 length: 13 amino acids. Between the trimmed V and J ends, which lost 7 bases and 5 bases, there was a span of 12 bases.

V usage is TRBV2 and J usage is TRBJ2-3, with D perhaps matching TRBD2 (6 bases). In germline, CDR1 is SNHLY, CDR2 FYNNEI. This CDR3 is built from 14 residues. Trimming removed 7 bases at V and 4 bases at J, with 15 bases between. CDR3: CASISGGYPDTQYF. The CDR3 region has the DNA TGTGCCAGCATCTCAGGAGGGTATCCAGATACGCAGTATTTT. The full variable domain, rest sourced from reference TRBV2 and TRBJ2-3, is EPEVTQTPSHQVTQMGQEVILRCVPISNHLYFYWYRQILGQKVEFLVSFYNNEISEKSEIFDDQFSVERPDGSNFTLKIRSTKLEDSAMYFCASISGGYPDTQYFGPGTRLTVL.

For the CDR3, the DNA is TGTGCCAGCAGTGGGGGGACTGACGGGGTTGCAGCTTTCTTT. This gives the protein CASSGGTDGVAAFF. The chain carries TRBV25-1 and TRBJ1-1; perhaps TRBD1 as D (5 bases). The CDR3 runs 14 residues. Trimming shortened V by 4 bases and J by 10 bases, and 19 bases separated the two germline ends. The germline V gene has CDR1 MGHDK and CDR2 SYGVNS.

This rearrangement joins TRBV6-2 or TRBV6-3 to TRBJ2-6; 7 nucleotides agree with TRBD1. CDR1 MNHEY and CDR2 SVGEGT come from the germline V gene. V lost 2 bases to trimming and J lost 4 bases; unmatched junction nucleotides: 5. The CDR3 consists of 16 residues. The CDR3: CASSYATGAGANVLTF. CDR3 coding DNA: TGTGCCAGCAGTTACGCTACAGGGGCAGGGGCCAACGTCCTGACTTTC.

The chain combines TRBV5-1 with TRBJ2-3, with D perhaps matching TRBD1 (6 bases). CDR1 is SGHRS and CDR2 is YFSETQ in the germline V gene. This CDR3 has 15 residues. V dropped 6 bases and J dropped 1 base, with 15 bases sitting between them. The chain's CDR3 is CASNSRGWGTDTQYF. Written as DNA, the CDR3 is TGCGCCAGCAACTCAAGGGGGTGGGGCACAGATACGCAGTATTTT.

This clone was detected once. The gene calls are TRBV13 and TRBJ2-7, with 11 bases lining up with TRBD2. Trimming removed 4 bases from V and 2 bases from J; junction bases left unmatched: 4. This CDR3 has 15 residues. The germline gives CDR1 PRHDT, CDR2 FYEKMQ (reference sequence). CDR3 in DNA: TGTGCCAGCAGCTCCGGGACTAGCGGAGCCTACGAGCAGTACTTC. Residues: CASSSGTSGAYEQYF.

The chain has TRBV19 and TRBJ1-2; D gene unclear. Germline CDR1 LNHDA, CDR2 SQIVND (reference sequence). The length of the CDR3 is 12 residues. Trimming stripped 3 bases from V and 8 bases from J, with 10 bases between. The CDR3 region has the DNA TGTGCCAGTAGTATTGCGGTTGAAGGCTACACCTTC. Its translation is CASSIAVEGYTF.

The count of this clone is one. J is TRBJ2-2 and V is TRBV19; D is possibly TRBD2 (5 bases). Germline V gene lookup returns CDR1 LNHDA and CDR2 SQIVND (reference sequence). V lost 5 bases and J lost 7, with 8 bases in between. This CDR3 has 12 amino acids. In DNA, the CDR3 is TGTGCCAGTAGTTGGAGGAACGGGGAGCTGTTTTTT. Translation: CASSWRNGELFF.

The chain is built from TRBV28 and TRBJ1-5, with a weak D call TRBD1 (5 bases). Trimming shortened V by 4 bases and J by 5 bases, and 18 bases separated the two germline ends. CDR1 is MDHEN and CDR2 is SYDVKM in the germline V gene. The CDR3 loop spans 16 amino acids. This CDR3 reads CASSSPWGRADQPQHF. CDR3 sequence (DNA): TGTGCCAGCAGTTCCCCCTGGGGCAGGGCGGATCAGCCCCAGCATTTT.

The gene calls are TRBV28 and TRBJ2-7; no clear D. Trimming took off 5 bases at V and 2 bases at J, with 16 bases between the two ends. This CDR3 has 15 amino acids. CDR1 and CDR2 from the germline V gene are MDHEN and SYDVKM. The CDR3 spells CASSPLNTPAYEQYF. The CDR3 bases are TGTGCCAGCAGTCCTCTGAACACCCCAGCCTACGAGCAGTACTTC.

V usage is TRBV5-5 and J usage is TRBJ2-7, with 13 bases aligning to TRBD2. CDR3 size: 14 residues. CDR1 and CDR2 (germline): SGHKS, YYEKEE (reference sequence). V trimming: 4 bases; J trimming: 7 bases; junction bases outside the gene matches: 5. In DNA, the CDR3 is TGTGCCAGCAGCGCGGGACTAGCGGGACTAGAGCAGTACTTC. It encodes CASSAGLAGLEQYF.

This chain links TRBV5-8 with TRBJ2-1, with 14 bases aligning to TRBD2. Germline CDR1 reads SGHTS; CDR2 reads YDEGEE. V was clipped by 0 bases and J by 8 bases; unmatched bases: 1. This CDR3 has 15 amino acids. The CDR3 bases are TGTGCCAGCAGCTTGGGACTAGCGGGAGGGGATGAGCAGTTCTTC. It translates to CASSLGLAGGDEQFF.